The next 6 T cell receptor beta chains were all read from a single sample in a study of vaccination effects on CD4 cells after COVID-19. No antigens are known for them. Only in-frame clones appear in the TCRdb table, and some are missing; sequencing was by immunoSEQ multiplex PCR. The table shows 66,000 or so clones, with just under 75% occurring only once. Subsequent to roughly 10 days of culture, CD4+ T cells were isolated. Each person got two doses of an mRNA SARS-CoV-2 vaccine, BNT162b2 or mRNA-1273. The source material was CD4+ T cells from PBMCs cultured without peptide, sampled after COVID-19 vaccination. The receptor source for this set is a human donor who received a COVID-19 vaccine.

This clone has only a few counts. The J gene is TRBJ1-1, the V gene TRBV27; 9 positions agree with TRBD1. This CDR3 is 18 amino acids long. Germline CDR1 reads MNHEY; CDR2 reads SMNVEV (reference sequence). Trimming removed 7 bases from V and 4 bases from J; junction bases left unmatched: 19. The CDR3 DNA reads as TGTGCCAGCACTTTGGTGTTTGCTGGTAACAGGGGGCCCACTGAAGCTTTCTTT. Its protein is CASTLVFAGNRGPTEAFF.

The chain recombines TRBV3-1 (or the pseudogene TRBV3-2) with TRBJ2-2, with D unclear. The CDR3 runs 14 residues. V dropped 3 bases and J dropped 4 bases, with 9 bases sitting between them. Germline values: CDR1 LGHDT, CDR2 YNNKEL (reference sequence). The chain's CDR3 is CASSHRQITGELFF. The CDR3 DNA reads TGTGCCAGCAGCCATCGGCAAATCACCGGGGAGCTGTTTTTT.

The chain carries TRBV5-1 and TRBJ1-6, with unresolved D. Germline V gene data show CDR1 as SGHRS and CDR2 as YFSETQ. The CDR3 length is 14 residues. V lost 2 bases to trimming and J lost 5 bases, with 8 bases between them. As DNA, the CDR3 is TGCGCCAGCAGCTTCCAACAAGATAATTCACCCCTCCACTTT. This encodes CASSFQQDNSPLHF.

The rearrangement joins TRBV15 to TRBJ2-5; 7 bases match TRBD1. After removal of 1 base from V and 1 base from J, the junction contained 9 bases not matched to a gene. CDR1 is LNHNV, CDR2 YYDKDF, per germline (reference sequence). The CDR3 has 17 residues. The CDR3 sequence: CATSRGGGGQAQETQYF. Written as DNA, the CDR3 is TGTGCCACCAGCAGAGGAGGGGGCGGACAGGCCCAAGAGACCCAGTACTTC.

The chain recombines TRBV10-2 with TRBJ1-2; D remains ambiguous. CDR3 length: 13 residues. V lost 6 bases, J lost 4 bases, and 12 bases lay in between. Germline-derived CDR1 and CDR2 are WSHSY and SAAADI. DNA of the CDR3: TGCGCCAGCAGGGACCGGAACCCCTATGGCTACACCTTC. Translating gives CASRDRNPYGYTF.

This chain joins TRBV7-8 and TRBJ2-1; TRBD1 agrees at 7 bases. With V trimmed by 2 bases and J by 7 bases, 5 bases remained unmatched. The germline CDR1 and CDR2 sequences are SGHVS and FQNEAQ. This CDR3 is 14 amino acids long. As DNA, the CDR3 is TGTGCCAGCAGCTTATGGGGACAGTCAAATGAGCAGTTCTTC. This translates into CASSLWGQSNEQFF.